This T cell receptor beta chain was documented in a study of CD8 T cells in Susac syndrome (dated by TCRdb to between 2019 and 2020). Regarding the research as a whole: Of the Susac syndrome patients who were sequenced, 8 or 9 were in clinical remission while six had clinically active disease. At the time of blood withdrawal, Susac syndrome patients were either therapy-naive, taking corticosteroids (with some also receiving IVIg), or on IVIg alone. Repertoire sequencing was used to test whether CD8+ T cell activation and differentiation in Susac syndrome was antigen driven. The clonality of the CD8+ T cell repertoire was compared across about 12 healthy donors, roughly 14 Susac syndrome patients and 15 multiple sclerosis patients.

RNA was extracted using the RNeasy kit, and roughly 0.5 to 1 microgram was reverse transcribed with random hexamers. The immunoSEQ multiplex PCR assay, covering 54 Vbeta and 13 Jbeta segments, was used to amplify TCR beta CDR3 regions. PCR amplification bias was corrected by using a synthetic template baseline for primer optimization and computational correction. The original methods were these. Reads were annotated to V, D and J genes per IMGT and analyzed with immunoSEQ Analyzer, keeping only productive sequences. Clonality was computed as one minus Shannon entropy normalized by log2 of the number of productive unique sequences. For each patient and control, public and private clones were evaluated among the 100 most prevalent clones. Clones were defined as Susac-specific when absent from the healthy and MS cohorts, from 1,000 to 1,100 published viral clones and from other ImmuneACCESS disease sequences. TCRdb took the public reads, trimmed them with fastp at Q25, ran MiXCR for clone calling and kept in-frame beta chains. All rows with the same CDR3 protein become a single entry with the most common DNA and genes. The V and J calls reflect TCRdb's pipeline rather than the authors' work. Recorded for this sample are tens of thousands of distinct CDR3 sequences; over 90% of them occurred a single time. Of the sample, 0.4% to 0.5% falls within the top ten clones.

Comment on this clonotype: Which antigen it targets is not known. No quality values exist for individual bases; no much larger clone is one base distant.

Study-level results and caveats: Around 15 Susac-specific public clones were identified in the total CD8+ repertoire, and four or five Susac-specific public clones were identified in the CD8+ TEMRA repertoire. The number of individuals in the TCR sequencing and HLA analysis was acknowledged as relatively small. Clonal expansion was observed in Susac syndrome CD8+ repertoires, with the highest expansion in CD8+ TEMRA cells and greater expansion in clinically active than in remitting patients.

V loses 4 bases of germline sequence and J loses 8 bases, and the interval between the two ends is 8 bases. As encoded in the germline V gene, CDR1 is MGHRA while CDR2 is YSYEKL. The CDR3 sequence holds 12 residues, the cysteine and phenylalanine included. The DNA shown is the 36-base CDR3, in frame from base 1. Peripheral blood CD8+ and CD4+ T cells from healthy donors, Susac syndrome patients and multiple sclerosis patients were profiled using high-throughput TCR beta sequencing. The Susac syndrome patients fulfilled recently defined diagnostic criteria for definite or probable disease. Bulk CD8+ and CD4+ T cells were purified by magnetic negative isolation, while CD8+ TEMRA cells were enriched using FACS. Blood was drawn into EDTA tubes, processed within 24 hours, and PBMCs were isolated by density gradient centrifugation. PBMCs destined for TCR sequencing were cryopreserved in liquid nitrogen and later thawed in a 37 °C water bath. A purity of at least 90% was achieved for sorted or isolated CD4+, CD8+ and CD8+ TEMRA cells.

Recombination connected TRBV4-1 to TRBJ2-2; confidence is insufficient to name the D gene. The specimen sequenced was CD8+ T cells from PBMCs. The receptor was isolated from a human donor with Susac syndrome. CDR3 sequence: CASSPSPGELFF. The DNA sequence is TGCGCCAGCAGCCCATCTCCTGGGGAGCTGTTTTTT.